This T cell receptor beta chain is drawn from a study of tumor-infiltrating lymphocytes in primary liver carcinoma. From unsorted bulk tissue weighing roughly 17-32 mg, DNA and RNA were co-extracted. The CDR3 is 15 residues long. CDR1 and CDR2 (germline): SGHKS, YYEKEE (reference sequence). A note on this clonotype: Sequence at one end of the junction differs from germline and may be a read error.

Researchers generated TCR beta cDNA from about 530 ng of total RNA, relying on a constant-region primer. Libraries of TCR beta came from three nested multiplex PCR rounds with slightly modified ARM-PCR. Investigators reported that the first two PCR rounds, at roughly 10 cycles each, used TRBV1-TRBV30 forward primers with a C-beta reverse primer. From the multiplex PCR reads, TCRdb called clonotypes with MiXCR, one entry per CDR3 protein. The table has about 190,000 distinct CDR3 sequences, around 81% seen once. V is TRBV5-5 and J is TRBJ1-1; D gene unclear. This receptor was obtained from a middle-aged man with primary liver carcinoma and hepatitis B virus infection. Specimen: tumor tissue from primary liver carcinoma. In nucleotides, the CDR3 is TGTGCCAGCAGCTTTCCGGACCTTATTCCCACTGAAGCTATCTTT. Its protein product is CASSFPDLIPTEAIF.